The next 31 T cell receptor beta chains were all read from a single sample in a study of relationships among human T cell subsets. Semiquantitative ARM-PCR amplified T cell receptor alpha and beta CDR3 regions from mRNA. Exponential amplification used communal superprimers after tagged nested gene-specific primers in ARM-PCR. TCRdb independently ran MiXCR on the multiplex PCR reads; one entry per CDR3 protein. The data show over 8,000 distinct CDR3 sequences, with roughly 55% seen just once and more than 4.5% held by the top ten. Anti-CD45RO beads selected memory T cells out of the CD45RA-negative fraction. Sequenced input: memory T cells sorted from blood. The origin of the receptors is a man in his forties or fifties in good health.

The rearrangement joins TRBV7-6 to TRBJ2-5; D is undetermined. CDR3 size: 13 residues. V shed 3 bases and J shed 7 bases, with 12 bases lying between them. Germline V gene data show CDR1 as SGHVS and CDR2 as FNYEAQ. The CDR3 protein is CASSFSPIGTQYF. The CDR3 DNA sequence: TGTGCCAGCAGCTTTTCGCCTATCGGGACCCAGTACTTC.

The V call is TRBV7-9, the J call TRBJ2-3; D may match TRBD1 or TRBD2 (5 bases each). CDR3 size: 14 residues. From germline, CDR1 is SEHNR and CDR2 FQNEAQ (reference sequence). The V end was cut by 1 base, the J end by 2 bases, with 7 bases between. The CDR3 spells CASSLVGTTDTQYF. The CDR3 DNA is TGTGCCAGCAGCTTAGTGGGGACCACAGATACGCAGTATTTT.

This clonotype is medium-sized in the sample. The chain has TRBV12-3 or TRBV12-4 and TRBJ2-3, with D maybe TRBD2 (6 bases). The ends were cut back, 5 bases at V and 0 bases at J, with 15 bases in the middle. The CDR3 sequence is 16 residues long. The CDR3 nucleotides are TGTGCCAGCAGTACGGAGGGGCGGGGAAGCACAGATACGCAGTATTTT. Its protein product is CASSTEGRGSTDTQYF.

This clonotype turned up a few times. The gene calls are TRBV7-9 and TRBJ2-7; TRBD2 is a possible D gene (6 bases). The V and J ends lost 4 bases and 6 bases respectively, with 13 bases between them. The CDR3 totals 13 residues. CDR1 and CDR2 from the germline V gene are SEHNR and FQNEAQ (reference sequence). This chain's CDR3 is CASSYRDGGEQYF. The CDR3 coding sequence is TGTGCCAGCAGCTACCGGGACGGGGGCGAGCAGTACTTC. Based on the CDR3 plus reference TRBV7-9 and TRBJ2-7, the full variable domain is DTGVSQNPRHKITKRGQNVTFRCDPISEHNRLYWYRQTLGQGPEFLTYFQNEAQLEKSRLLSDRFSAERPKGSFSTLEIQRTEQGDSAMYLCASSYRDGGEQYFGPGTRLTVT.

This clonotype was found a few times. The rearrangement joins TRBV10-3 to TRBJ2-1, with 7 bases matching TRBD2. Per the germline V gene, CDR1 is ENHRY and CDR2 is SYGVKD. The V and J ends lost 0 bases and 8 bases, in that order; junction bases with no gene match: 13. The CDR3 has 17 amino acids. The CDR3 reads CAISESRTGGSSDEQFF. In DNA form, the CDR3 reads TGTGCCATCAGTGAGTCGAGAACCGGGGGGTCCTCCGATGAGCAGTTCTTC.

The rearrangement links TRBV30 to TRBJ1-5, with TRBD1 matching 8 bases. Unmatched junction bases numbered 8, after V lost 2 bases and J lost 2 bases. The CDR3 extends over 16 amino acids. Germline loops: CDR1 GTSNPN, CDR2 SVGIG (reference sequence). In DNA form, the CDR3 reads TGTGCCTGGAGTCACTCAGGGGGCGCAGGCAATCAGCCCCAGCATTTT. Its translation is CAWSHSGGAGNQPQHF.

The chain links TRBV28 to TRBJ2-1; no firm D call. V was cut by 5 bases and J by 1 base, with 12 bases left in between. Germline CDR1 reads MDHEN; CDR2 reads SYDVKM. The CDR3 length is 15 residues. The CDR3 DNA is TGTGCCAGCAGTCCCTCCCGAAATTCCTACAATGAGCAGTTCTTC. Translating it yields CASSPSRNSYNEQFF.

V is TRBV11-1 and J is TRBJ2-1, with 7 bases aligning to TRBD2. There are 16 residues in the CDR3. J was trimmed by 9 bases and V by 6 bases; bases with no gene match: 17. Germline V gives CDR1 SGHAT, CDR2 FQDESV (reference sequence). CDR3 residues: CASSGTRGRYLGEQFF. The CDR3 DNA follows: TGTGCCAGCAGTGGAACGCGGGGGAGGTACCTTGGTGAGCAGTTCTTC.

The CDR3 protein is CASPSQGAQPQHF. CDR3 DNA: TGCGCCAGCCCTTCACAGGGGGCTCAGCCCCAGCATTTT. The gene calls are TRBV10-1 and TRBJ1-5; 9 bases are a match to TRBD1. The V segment lost 8 bases and the J segment 6 bases; nucleotides outside the gene matches: 5. This CDR3 is 13 amino acids long. The germline CDR1 and CDR2 sequences are WNHNN and SYGVQD (reference sequence).

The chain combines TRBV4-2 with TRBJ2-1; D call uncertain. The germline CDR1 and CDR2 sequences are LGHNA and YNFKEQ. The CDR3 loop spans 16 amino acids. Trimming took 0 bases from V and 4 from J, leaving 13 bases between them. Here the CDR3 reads CASSQESGRAYNEQFF. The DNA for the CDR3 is TGTGCCAGCAGCCAAGAATCGGGCCGGGCGTACAATGAGCAGTTCTTC.

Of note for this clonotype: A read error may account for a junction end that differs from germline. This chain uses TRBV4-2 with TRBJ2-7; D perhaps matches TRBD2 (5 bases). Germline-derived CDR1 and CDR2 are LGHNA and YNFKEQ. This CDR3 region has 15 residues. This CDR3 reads CASSQELRAPYEQYF. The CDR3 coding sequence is TGTGCCAGTAGCCAAGAGTTGCGGGCCCCCTACGAGCAGTACTTC.

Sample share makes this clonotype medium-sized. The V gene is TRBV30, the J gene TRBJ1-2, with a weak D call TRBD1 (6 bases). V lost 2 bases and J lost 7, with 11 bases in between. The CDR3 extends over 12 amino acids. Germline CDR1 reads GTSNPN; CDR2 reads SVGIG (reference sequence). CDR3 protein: CAWSPGEAGYTF. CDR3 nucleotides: TGTGCCTGGAGTCCAGGGGAAGCTGGCTACACCTTC.

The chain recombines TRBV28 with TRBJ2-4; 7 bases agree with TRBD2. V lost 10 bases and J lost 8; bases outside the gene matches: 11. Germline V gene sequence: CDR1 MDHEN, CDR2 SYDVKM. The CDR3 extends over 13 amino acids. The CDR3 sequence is CATRGSGLDIQYF. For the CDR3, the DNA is TGTGCCACTCGGGGTAGCGGGTTAGACATTCAGTACTTC.

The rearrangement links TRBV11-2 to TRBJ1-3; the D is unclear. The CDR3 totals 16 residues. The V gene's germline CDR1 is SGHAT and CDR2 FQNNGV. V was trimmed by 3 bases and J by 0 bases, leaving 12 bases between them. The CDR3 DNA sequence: TGTGCCAGCAGCTTCTCGCGTAGGGTCTCTGGAAACACCATATATTTT. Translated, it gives CASSFSRRVSGNTIYF.

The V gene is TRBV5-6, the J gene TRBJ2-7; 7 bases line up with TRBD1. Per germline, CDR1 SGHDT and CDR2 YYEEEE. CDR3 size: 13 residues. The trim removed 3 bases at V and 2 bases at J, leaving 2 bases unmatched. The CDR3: CASSYRGAYEQYF. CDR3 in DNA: TGTGCCAGCAGCTACAGGGGAGCCTACGAGCAGTACTTC. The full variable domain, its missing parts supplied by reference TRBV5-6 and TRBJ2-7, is DAGVTQSPTHLIKTRGQQVTLRCSPKSGHDTVSWYQQALGQGPQFIFQYYEEEERQRGNFPDRFSGHQFPNYSSELNVNALLLGDSALYLCASSYRGAYEQYFGPGTRLTVT.

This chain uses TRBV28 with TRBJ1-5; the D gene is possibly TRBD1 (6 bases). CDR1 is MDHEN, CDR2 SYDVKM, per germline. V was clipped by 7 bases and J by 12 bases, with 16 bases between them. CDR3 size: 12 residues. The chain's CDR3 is CASTPGGGNQHF. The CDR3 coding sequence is TGTGCCAGCACCCCAGGTGGGGGCAACCAGCATTTT.

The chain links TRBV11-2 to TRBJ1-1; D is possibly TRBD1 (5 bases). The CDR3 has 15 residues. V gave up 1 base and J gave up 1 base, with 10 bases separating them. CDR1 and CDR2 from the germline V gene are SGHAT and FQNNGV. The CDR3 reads CASSLGDQGNTEAFF. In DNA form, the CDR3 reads TGTGCCAGCAGCTTAGGGGACCAGGGGAACACTGAAGCTTTCTTT.

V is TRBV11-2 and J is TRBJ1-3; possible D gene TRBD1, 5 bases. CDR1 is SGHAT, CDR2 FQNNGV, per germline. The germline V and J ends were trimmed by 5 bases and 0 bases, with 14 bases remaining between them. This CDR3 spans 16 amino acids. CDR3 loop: CASSGGMVGSGNTIYF. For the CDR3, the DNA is TGTGCCAGCAGCGGGGGTATGGTAGGCTCTGGAAACACCATATATTTT.

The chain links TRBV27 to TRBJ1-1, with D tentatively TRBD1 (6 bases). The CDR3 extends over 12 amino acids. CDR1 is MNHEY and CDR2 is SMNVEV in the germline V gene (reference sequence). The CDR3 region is CVSRSGATEAFF. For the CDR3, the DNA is TGTGTTTCAAGGTCGGGGGCCACTGAAGCTTTCTTT.

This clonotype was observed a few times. This CDR3 reads CSARTLGDTQYF. The CDR3, as DNA: TGCAGTGCGCGGACCCTCGGAGATACGCAGTATTTT. The gene calls are TRBV20-1 and TRBJ2-3; D unclear. Germline V gives CDR1 DFQATT, CDR2 SNEGSKA (reference sequence). Trimming left V 6 bases short and J 5 bases short, with 12 bases between. This CDR3 spans 12 amino acids.

The DNA for the CDR3 is TGTGCCAGCAGTTTGGGGACCGCGCGCAGCTCACCCCTCCACTTT. Residues: CASSLGTARSSPLHF. The chain is built from TRBV12-3 or TRBV12-4 and TRBJ1-6; weak D call: TRBD1 (5 bases). V gave up 3 bases and J gave up 10 bases, with 16 bases separating them. The CDR3 is 15 residues long.

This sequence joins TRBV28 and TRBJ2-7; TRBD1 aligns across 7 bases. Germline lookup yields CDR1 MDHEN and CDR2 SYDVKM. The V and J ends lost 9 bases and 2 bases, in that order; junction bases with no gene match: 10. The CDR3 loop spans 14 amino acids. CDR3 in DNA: TGTGCCAGTCGCTCCCCGGGACAGACCTACGAGCAGTACTTC. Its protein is CASRSPGQTYEQYF.

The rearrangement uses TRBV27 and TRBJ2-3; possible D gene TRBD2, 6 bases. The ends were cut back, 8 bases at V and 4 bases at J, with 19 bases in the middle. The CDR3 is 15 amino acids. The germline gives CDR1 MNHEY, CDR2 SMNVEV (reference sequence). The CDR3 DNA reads TGTGCCAGCCAAAGGCGACTAGACAGTGCAGATACGCAGTATTTT. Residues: CASQRRLDSADTQYF.

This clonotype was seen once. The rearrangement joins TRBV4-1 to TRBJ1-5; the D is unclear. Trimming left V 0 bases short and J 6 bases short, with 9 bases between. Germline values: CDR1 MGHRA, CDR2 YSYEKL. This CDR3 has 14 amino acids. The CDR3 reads CASSQERVAQPQHF. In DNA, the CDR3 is TGCGCCAGCAGCCAAGAAAGAGTGGCTCAGCCCCAGCATTTT.

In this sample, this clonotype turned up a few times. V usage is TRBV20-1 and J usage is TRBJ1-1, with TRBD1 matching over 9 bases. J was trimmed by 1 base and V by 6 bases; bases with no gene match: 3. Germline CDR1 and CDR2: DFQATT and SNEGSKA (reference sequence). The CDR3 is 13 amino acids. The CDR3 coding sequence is TGCAGTGCGCGGGACAGGGCGAACACTGAAGCTTTCTTT. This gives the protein CSARDRANTEAFF.

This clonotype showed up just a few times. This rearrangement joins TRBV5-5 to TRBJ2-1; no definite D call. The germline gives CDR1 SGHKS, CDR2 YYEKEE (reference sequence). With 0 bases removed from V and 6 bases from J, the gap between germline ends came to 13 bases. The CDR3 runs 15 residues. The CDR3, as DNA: TGTGCCAGCAGCTTGGTACAGTCGGCGGCCAATGAGCAGTTCTTC. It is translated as CASSLVQSAANEQFF.

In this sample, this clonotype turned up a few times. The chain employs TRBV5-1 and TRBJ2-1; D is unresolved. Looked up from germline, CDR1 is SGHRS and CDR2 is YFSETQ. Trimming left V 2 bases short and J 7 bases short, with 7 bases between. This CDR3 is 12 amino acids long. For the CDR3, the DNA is TGCGCCAGCAGCTTTGAAGGGAATGAGCAGTTCTTC. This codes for CASSFEGNEQFF.

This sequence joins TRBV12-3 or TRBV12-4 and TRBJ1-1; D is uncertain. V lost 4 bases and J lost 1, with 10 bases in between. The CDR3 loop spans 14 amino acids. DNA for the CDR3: TGTGCCAGCAGTTCAAGGGTGGAGAACACTGAAGCTTTCTTT. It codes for CASSSRVENTEAFF.

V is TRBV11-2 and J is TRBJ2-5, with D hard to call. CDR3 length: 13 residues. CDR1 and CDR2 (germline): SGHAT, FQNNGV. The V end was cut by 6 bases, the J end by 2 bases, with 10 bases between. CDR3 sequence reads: CASSPGYQETQYF. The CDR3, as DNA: TGTGCCAGCAGTCCCGGATATCAAGAGACCCAGTACTTC.

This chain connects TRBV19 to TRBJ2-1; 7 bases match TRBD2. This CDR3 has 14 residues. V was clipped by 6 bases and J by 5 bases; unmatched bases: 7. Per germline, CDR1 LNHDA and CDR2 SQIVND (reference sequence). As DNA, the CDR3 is TGTGCCAGTAGCAGACTAGCCCCAGACAATGAGCAGTTCTTC. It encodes CASSRLAPDNEQFF.

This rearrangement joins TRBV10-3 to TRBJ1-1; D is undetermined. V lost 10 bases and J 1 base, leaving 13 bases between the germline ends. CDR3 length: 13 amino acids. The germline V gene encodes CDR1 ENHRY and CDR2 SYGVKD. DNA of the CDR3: TGTGCCACCGGTGGGAATTCGAACACTGAAGCTTTCTTT. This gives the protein CATGGNSNTEAFF.